The 2 T cell receptor beta chains below were found in one sample sequenced in a study of shared clonotypes between healthy human individuals. Libraries were prepared by immunoSEQ multiplex PCR; TCRdb keeps only in-frame clonotypes and omits some of them. Of some 2 million clones listed, about 95% are singletons. Naive CD8 cells comprised CD45RO-negative, CCR7-positively selected cells, excluding terminally differentiated effector memory CD45RA+ cells. The specimen was naive CD8+ T cells sorted from blood. The receptor source for this set is a man in his late teens or twenties in good health.

The chain uses TRBV29-1 and TRBJ2-2; D is uncertain. The V gene lost 3 bases and the J gene lost 6 bases, with 17 bases spanning the gap. Germline V gives CDR1 SQVTM, CDR2 ANQGSEA. CDR3 size: 15 residues. CDR3: CSVEGGISPAGELFF. In DNA form, the CDR3 reads TGCAGCGTTGAGGGTGGGATTAGCCCCGCCGGGGAGCTGTTTTTT.

This rearrangement joins TRBV13 to TRBJ1-4, with D uncertain. CDR1 PRHDT and CDR2 FYEKMQ come from the germline V gene (reference sequence). Trimming removed 5 bases from V and 8 bases from J, with 12 bases in between. This CDR3 region has 13 residues. The CDR3: CASSLTVGEKLFF. CDR3 nucleotide sequence: TGTGCCAGCAGCCTCACAGTCGGAGAAAAACTGTTTTTT. Drawing the rest from reference TRBV13 and TRBJ1-4, the complete variable domain is AAGVIQSPRHLIKEKRETATLKCYPIPRHDTVYWYQQGPGQDPQFLISFYEKMQSDKGSIPDRFSAQQFSDYHSELNMSSLELGDSALYFCASSLTVGEKLFFGSGTQLSVL.